The clone carrying this T cell receptor (beta chain) appeared many times. Its antigen is undetermined. This CDR3 is built from 14 residues. V dropped 4 bases and J dropped 4; count of bases not matched to a gene: 7. Germline V gives CDR1 SGHKS, CDR2 YYEKEE (reference sequence). The sample is drawn from a study of T-cell memory formation after mild COVID-19. Study findings and constraints: Nothing confirmed that second-wave clones peaking on day 37 were specific for SARS-CoV-2.

TCRdb used MiXCR to reprocess the 5' RACE reads, holding one entry per CDR3 protein. The profile shows fewer than 140,000 distinct CDR3 sequences, roughly an eighth of them singletons. This sequence joins TRBV5-5 and TRBJ2-5; 7 nucleotides agree with TRBD2. The sample comprised PBMCs or a T cell subset sorted from them (not recorded which). The origin of this receptor is an adult woman who had mild COVID-19 (a few samples of this study predate the infection). Cell type and time point are not known. The CDR3 reads CASSPWGGSETQYF. DNA for the CDR3: TGTGCCAGCAGCCCTTGGGGGGGGTCAGAGACCCAGTACTTC.